This record covers a single TCR beta chain. This sample is drawn from a study of blood T cell repertoires in COVID-19. At the level of the study: Samples of COVID-19 (acute and convalescent) were obtained from the United States, Italy and Spain. T cells, B-cell-depleted T cells, or PBMCs supplied cDNA or gDNA.

Per the authors' pipeline: Quantification of nucleated cells was approximated via reference gene primer amplification. The method was immunoSEQ multiplex PCR; TCRdb's version includes in-frame clones alone and lacks a portion of them. From that table come the V and J calls and clone size; the DNA was used to work out D and trimming. Among 150,000 to 200,000 clones listed, approximately 92% were seen once. Followed over time, Seattle patients had been enrolled while infection was active. Trimming took off 7 bases at V and 3 bases at J, with 10 bases between the two ends. The CDR3 runs 12 residues. This TCR derives from a man aged 30 to 45 with COVID-19, enrolled during active disease. V is TRBV12-3 or TRBV12-4 and J is TRBJ2-7; a possible D gene is TRBD1 (6 bases). The specimen sequenced was peripheral blood. CDR3 amino acids: CASTRTVYEQYF. In DNA form, the CDR3 reads TGTGCCAGCACTAGGACAGTCTACGAGCAGTACTTC.